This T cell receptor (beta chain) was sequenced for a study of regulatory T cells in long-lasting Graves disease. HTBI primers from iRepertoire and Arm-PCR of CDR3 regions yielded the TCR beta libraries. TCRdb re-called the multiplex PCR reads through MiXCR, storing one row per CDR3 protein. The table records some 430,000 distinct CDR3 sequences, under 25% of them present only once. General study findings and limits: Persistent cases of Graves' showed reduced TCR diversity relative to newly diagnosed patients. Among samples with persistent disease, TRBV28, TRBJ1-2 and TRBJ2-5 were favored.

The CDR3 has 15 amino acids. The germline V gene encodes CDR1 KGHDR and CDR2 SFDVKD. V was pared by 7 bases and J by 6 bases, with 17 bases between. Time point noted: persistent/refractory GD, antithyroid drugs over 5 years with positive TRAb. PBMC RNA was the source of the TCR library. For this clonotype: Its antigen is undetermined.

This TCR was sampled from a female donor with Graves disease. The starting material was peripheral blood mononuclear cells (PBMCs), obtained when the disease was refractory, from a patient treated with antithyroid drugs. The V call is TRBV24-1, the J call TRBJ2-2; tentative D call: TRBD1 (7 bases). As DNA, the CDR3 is TGTGCCACCAGAAGTACAGGGGACTCGGCCGGGGAGCTGTTTTTT. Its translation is CATRSTGDSAGELFF.